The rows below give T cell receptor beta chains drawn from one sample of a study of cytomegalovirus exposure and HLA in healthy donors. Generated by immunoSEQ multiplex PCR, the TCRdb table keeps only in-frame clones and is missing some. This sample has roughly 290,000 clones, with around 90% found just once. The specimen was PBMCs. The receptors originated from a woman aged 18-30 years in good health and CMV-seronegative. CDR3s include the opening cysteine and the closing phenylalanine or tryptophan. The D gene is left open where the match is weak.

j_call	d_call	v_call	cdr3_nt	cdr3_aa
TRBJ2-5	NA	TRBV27	TGTGCCAGCAGTTTTGGGGGCGCCGGGGAGACCCAGTACTTC	CASSFGGAGETQYF
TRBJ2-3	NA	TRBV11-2	TGTGCCAGCAGCTTAGGGGCAAGCACGTCCACAGATACGCAGTATTTT	CASSLGASTSTDTQYF
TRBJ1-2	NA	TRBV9	TGTGCCAGCAGCCCCGGGGGTGGACGGGGCTACACCTTC	CASSPGGGRGYTF
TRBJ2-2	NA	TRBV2	TGTGCCAGCAGTGTGCAGGGGAAATCACCCGGAATCAACACCGGGGAGCTGTTTTTT	CASSVQGKSPGINTGELFF
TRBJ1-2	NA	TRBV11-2	TGTGCCAGCAGCCAAGGACAATATGGCTACACCTTC	CASSQGQYGYTF
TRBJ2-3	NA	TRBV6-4	TGTGCCAGCAGTCCCCTTAGCGGTAGCACAGATACGCAGTATTTT	CASSPLSGSTDTQYF
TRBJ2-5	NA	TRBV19	TGTGCCAGTAGTCGCGGGGCTGCCAGTGAGACCCAGTACTTC	CASSRGAASETQYF
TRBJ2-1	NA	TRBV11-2	TGTGCCAGCAGCCCTCGGACACAATACAATGAGCAGTTCTTC	CASSPRTQYNEQFF
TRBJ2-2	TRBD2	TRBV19	TGTGCCAGTAGTATCCATGCGGGGGGCCCTACCGGGGAGCTGTTTTTT	CASSIHAGGPTGELFF
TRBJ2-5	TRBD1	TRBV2	TGTGCCAGCGGCGAAACAGGGGGGACCCAGTACTTC	CASGETGGTQYF
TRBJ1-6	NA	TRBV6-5	TGTGCCAGCAGGGGATCGACAGCTTATAATTCACCCCTCCACTTT	CASRGSTAYNSPLHF
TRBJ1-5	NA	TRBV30	TGTGCCTGGAGTGTAACGGCAGCGGGCAATCAGCCCCAGCATTTT	CAWSVTAAGNQPQHF
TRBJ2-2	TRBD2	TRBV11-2	TGTGCCAGCAGCTCGGGACTAAAGAACACCGGGGAGCTGTTTTTT	CASSSGLKNTGELFF
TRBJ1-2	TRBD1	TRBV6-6	TGTGCCAGCATCTCGACAGGGTTCGATGGCTACACCTTC	CASISTGFDGYTF
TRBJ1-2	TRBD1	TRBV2	TGTGCCAGCAGGATGACAGGGTATGGCTACTATGGCTACACCTTC	CASRMTGYGYYGYTF
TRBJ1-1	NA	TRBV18	TGTGCCAGCTCACTCCCGTCGGGACACGGGGCGCAAGAAGCTTTCTTT	CASSLPSGHGAQEAFF
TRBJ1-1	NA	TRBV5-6	TGTGCCAGCAGCTTCCGGACTGAAGCTTTCTTT	CASSFRTEAFF
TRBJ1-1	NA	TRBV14	TGTGCCAGCAGCCAAGTTTTGGGGGGAACTGAAGCTTTCTTT	CASSQVLGGTEAFF